This TCR beta chain was identified in a study of early T cells in non-severe SARS-CoV-2 infection (dated by TCRdb to about 2021). With regard to the full study: Because TCR sequencing relied on bulk RNA taken from unsorted whole blood, pairing of alpha and beta chains was not possible. Overall study results and their limits: VDJdb matching was skewed toward anti-spike CD8 responses, so virus-specific expansions were likely underestimated and private and CD4 specificities were missed.

On this clonotype itself: The clone's antigen remains unknown. Within one base of it there is no much larger clone, and no base qualities were kept.

Set within a cohort of healthcare workers in London, UK, this nested case-control study involved weekly PCR testing of nasopharyngeal swabs along with blood sampling. Healthcare workers were recruited between 23 and 31 March 2020, during the week of the UK lockdown, and were followed weekly for up to about 15 weeks. The cysteine opens and the phenylalanine closes a CDR3 of 17 amino acids. Left in the record is the CDR3 DNA by itself, 51 bases read in frame from the first base. From V the trimming removes 4 bases and from J it removes 2 bases, while the gene matches leave 13 bases of the junction unaccounted for. CDR1 and CDR2, per the germline V gene (reference sequence), are SGHNT and YYREEE. The library was prepared using 5' RACE. Sequencing was performed on a NextSeq 500. Unique molecular identifiers were attached to individual cDNA molecules in the TCR library protocol so that sequencing error and PCR bias could be corrected. Sequencing covered both TCR alpha and beta chains, and within each sample the abundances of alpha and beta sequences were tightly co-correlated. The original methods were these. V gene, J gene and CDR3 annotation of TCR sequences was performed with Decombinator V4. Expanded TCRs were defined as changing significantly between any two time points under a Poisson model with p below 0.0001. Abundances of TCRs were expressed as counts per million after normalisation to the total number of TCRs sequenced in each sample. TRAV1-2 paired with TRAJ12, TRAJ20 or TRAJ33 defined MAIT TCRs, while TRAV10 paired with TRAJ18 defined iNKT TCRs. VDJdb, accessed on 1 November 2021, was searched for TCRs annotated for CMV, EBV and SARS-CoV-2, and TCRs annotated for more than one antigen were excluded. TCRdb applied fastp at Q25 and MiXCR to the public reads, then kept only in-frame beta chains. Rows with a matching CDR3 protein are joined into one entry that keeps the most common DNA and genes. TCRdb's processing, not the authors' own work, is the source of the V and J calls. Counted in this sample were 55,000 to 75,000 distinct CDR3 sequences; about a tenth of them appeared once. The ten most abundant clones make up approximately 5.9% of the sample.

The TCR comes from an adult who was a healthcare worker with PCR-confirmed SARS-CoV-2 infection or an uninfected control (not recorded which). The chain couples TRBV5-4 to TRBJ2-7, with TRBD2 identical over 9 junction bases. Sequences were obtained from whole blood. The nucleotide sequence reads TGTGCCAGCAGCGGTGACTCAGGACTAGCGTTAACCTACGAGCAGTACTTC. This yields the protein CASSGDSGLALTYEQYF.